This note documents a single T cell receptor beta chain sequence. The antigen it binds to is not known. Base qualities are not provided; no much larger clone lies one nucleotide away. The CDR3 goes from the cysteine to the phenylalanine over 12 residues. The CDR3 DNA has 36 bases and is translated from base 1. V and J lose 2 bases and 7 bases, and a span of 9 bases separates them. This entry belongs to a study of regulatory T cells in long-lasting Graves disease listed by TCRdb under 2021. About the full investigation: Antithyroid drugs had been taken for less than 3 months by newly diagnosed Graves' disease patients. Peripheral blood TCR sequencing and RNA sequencing compared persistent Graves' disease patients with newly diagnosed Graves' disease patients. The study took place in China and was registered as a clinical trial. TCR sequencing covered some 13 persistent and roughly 20 newly diagnosed Graves' disease patients, some 35 samples in total. Summary of the overall study and its limitations: More public clonotypes were shared among persistent patients (2,741) than among newly diagnosed patients (966). Lower TCR Shannon entropy and fewer highly expanded clones were observed in persistent Graves' disease patients than in newly diagnosed patients, which suggested clonal expansion. Sequencing and analysis were limited to the TCR beta chain. Preferential use of TRBV28, TRBJ1-2 and TRBJ2-5 was observed in persistent disease, whereas TRBV20-1 and TRBJ2-1 were favored in newly diagnosed disease. Only peripheral blood was studied, because thyroid tissue, the primary lesion, was inaccessible. As a limitation, the authors acknowledged that the small sample size may reduce accuracy.

According to the study, the label for this sample's time point signals: newly diagnosed GD, antithyroid drugs for less than 3 months. For both TCR sequencing and RNA sequencing, RNA was extracted from PBMCs using TRIzol. The diagnosis of Graves' disease followed American Thyroid Association guidelines. Patients for the study were recruited at an endocrinology department in Xi'an, China. Each patient gave approximately 10 milliliters of peripheral blood, collected in an EDTA anticoagulant tube. Ficoll Paque Plus density gradient separation was used to isolate PBMCs, and no additional T cell sorting was done. RNA quality was checked with an Agilent 2100 Bioanalyzer and agarose gel, and concentration with a NanoDrop 2000. Preparation of the library involved multiplex PCR. The sample was run on an Illumina HiSeq 4000. TCR beta libraries were built with iRepertoire HTBI primers and Arm-PCR amplification of CDR3 regions. PCR products were gel purified before sequencing. As for the original processing: Gene usage analysis of CDR3 amino acid clonotypes used the approximately 62 TRBV and approximately 13 TRBJ segments found across samples. Filtered high-quality paired reads were merged into contigs using COPE and FqMerger. BLAST was used to align contigs to IMGT TRBV, TRBD and TRBJ reference genes, and CDR3 was defined according to IMGT. Clonotypes above 0.1% frequency were classified as highly expanded clones. Repertoire diversity was measured by Shannon entropy, and V-J evenness by the Gini coefficient. A clonotype was considered public if more than one individual shared it. TCRdb handled the public reads itself, with Q25 trimming in fastp and clone calling in MiXCR, and kept productive beta chains. Identical CDR3 proteins give one entry, which carries the most common genes and DNA. What appears here as the V and J calls and clone size reflects TCRdb's work, not the paper's. The sample table lists more than 300,000 distinct CDR3 sequences, about a sixth of them with a count of one. The ten largest clones represent 20% of the sample.

This same sample was also part of a study on T cells in Graves' hyperthyroidism and ophthalmopathy. The second paper further reports: A patient counted as having stable Graves' hyperthyroidism if no progression to ophthalmopathy occurred over 18 months of follow-up. Hyperthyroidism patients were newly diagnosed, had a disease duration of under 2 months, and were aged 18 to 65 years. Any patient with an uncontrolled infection, another autoimmune disease, pregnancy or lactation was excluded. Diagnoses were based on clinical symptoms, serum thyroxine and TRAb, thyroid ultrasound and orbital computed tomography. A first-round RT-PCR of the TCR CDR3 used the HTBI primer set with the Qiagen OneStep RT-PCR kit. Blood samples also contained most of the expanded thyroid clonotypes (frequency above 0.001), which suggests that blood repertoires may reflect thyroid immune responses. A 13 V-J signature model separated ophthalmopathy from stable hyperthyroidism, with nearly 90% sensitivity and roughly 82% specificity in cross-validation and 80%/75% in testing. In validation, the model predicted progression to ophthalmopathy a median of about 6.5 months before onset, with roughly 70% sensitivity and about 72% specificity. To identify TCR V-J signatures that set the groups apart, the researchers used a discovery cohort of 90 to 100 patients, made up of roughly 40 with Graves' ophthalmopathy and 55 to 65 with stable Graves' hyperthyroidism. Whether ophthalmopathy could be predicted prospectively was tested in an independent validation cohort made up of under 20 hyperthyroidism patients plus 17 patients who later progressed to ophthalmopathy. The 75 to 100 discovery patients were randomly split 7:3 into training and test sets. In addition, the study compared T-cell repertoires in thyroid tissue and in blood from several Graves' hyperthyroidism patients. After blood sampling, hyperthyroidism patients were treated with methimazole at a starting dose of 30 mg daily, and ophthalmopathy patients were treated with high-dose intravenous methylprednisolone. The libraries were constructed in a second round of multiplex PCR and then size-selected and purified. Sequencing of the libraries was done on an Illumina HiSeq2000 using paired-end 100 bp reads. Raw data were processed with SOAPnuke, discarding reads with adapters, uncalled bases, mean Phred below 15, or no exact constant-primer or identifier match. COPE v1.2.5 was used to merge the high-quality paired reads, and each unique nucleotide sequence was defined as a clonotype. MiTCR v1.1 was used to align the clonotypes against IMGT TRBV, TRBD and TRBJ reference segments. Only V-J combinations with frequency above 0.0001, covering 98% to 99.2% of repertoires, were analysed. The TCS score was defined as F50 (clonal expansion) divided by E x V (chaos), with BLOSUM62-based TCRdist calculated between CDR3 peptides within each V-J. Welch's t-statistics and random forest reduced just over 500 V-J features to fewer than 15, which were used in a naive Bayes classifier (R e1071). No statistical method was used to set the sample size in advance, and investigators knew the group allocation. According to the paper, TCR Vbeta CDR3 sequencing was carried out on more than 120 peripheral blood samples, which came from fewer than 50 ophthalmopathy, around 75 hyperthyroidism and approximately 17 progressor patients.

This sequence uses TRBV12-3 or TRBV12-4 and TRBJ2-7; the D gene identity is not certain. Sequenced material: peripheral blood mononuclear cells (PBMCs), taken at new diagnosis, from a patient treated with antithyroid drugs. The receptor's source is a woman aged 18 to 35 with Graves disease. Donor details come from another sample of the same person, matched by shared clones. CDR3 sequence: CASSLSPLEQYF. The bases are TGTGCCAGCAGTTTATCCCCACTGGAGCAGTACTTC.